This T cell receptor beta chain was captured in a study of T cell clones after liver transplantation. Study summary: Third-party-reactive TCRbeta sequences from pre-transplant mixed lymphocyte reactions served as antigen-independent comparators.

The repertoire was sequenced with immunoSEQ multiplex PCR; TCRdb's copy has only in-frame clones and lacks some. The table has around 20,000 clones, about 90% seen once; the top ten hold 10% to 15%. Comments on this clone: Antigen: not known.

The length of the CDR3 is 14 residues. Germline lookup yields CDR1 MDHEN and CDR2 SYDVKM. Trimming removed 5 bases at V and 1 base at J, with 9 bases between. Findings of the study overall: These preliminary findings come from unstandardized post-transplant sampling times.

This chain links TRBV28 with TRBJ2-1; D is perhaps TRBD1 (6 bases). This sequence originates from a human donor who received a liver transplant. Specimen: CD8+ T cells from blood, collected before liver transplant. CDR3 in DNA: TGTGCCAGCAGTACACAGGGATCCTACAATGAGCAGTTCTTC. Its protein is CASSTQGSYNEQFF.